The 22 T cell receptor beta chains reported below all come from one sample, sequenced in a study of PD-1 blockade in classical Hodgkin lymphoma. Profiled with immunoSEQ multiplex PCR; TCRdb holds only in-frame clones, not every one. The data contain about 97,000 clones, over 80% of them singletons. Each patient's relapse followed autologous stem cell transplantation, and brentuximab vedotin exposure varied. Sequenced material: peripheral blood mononuclear cells (PBMCs), taken at baseline. These receptor sequences come from a human donor with classical Hodgkin lymphoma.

The gene calls are TRBV6-6 and TRBJ2-7, with 7 bases fitting TRBD1. Trimming cost V 4 bases and J 3 bases; bases outside gene matches: 12. Germline CDR1 reads MNHNY; CDR2 reads SVGAGI (reference sequence). The CDR3 consists of 16 residues. CDR3 sequence reads: CASSSIRWAGGYEQYF. The CDR3 DNA is TGTGCCAGCAGTTCAATTCGGTGGGCAGGGGGCTACGAGCAGTACTTC.

This rearrangement joins TRBV7-9 to TRBJ2-5; D gene uncertain. Between the trimmed V and J ends, which lost 5 bases and 5 bases, there was a span of 12 bases. Germline CDR1 SEHNR, CDR2 FQNEAQ (reference sequence). The CDR3 has 13 amino acids. Here the CDR3 DNA reads TGTGCCAGCAGCGAGCCGCTTTGGGAGACCCAGTACTTC. Protein product: CASSEPLWETQYF.

This chain connects TRBV6-5 to TRBJ2-3; weak D call: TRBD2 (5 bases). The CDR3 contains 13 residues. The V gene's germline CDR1 is MNHEY and CDR2 SVGAGI. Trimming stripped 5 bases from V and 8 bases from J, with 14 bases between. The CDR3 spells CASSPLRVGTQYF. CDR3 DNA: TGTGCCAGCAGTCCCTTGCGGGTGGGTACGCAGTATTTT.

This clone was counted between two and nine times. V and J are TRBV19 and TRBJ2-5; 7 bases line up with TRBD1. The CDR3 has 15 residues. CDR1 is LNHDA, CDR2 SQIVND, per germline (reference sequence). The V segment lost 4 bases and the J segment 1 base; nucleotides outside the gene matches: 6. The chain's CDR3 is CASSKGTVTQETQYF. The CDR3 coding sequence is TGTGCCAGTAGTAAGGGGACAGTAACCCAAGAGACCCAGTACTTC.

This chain uses TRBV11-2 with TRBJ2-5; D is possibly TRBD1 or TRBD2 (6 bases each). This CDR3 has 16 amino acids. The V gene lost 5 bases and the J gene lost 1 base, with 17 bases spanning the gap. Germline values: CDR1 SGHAT, CDR2 FQNNGV. The CDR3 DNA reads as TGTGCCAGCAGCCGGGGGCTTATCGACACCCAAGAGACCCAGTACTTC. Residues: CASSRGLIDTQETQYF.

V usage is TRBV7-2 and J usage is TRBJ2-1; D not certain. The V gene's germline CDR1 is SGHTA and CDR2 FQGNSA. This CDR3 is built from 12 residues. With 0 bases removed from V and 11 bases from J, the gap between germline ends came to 8 bases. This CDR3 is CASSLAEHKQFF. Here the CDR3 DNA reads TGTGCCAGCAGCTTAGCGGAGCATAAGCAGTTCTTC.

V usage is TRBV9 and J usage is TRBJ1-2, with D maybe TRBD1 (5 bases). The CDR3 length is 15 residues. V lost 0 bases and J 6 bases, leaving 15 bases between the germline ends. The V gene's germline CDR1 is SGDLS and CDR2 YYNGEE. The CDR3 DNA is TGTGCCAGCAGCGTAGGTACAGGCCCAGGGAATGGCTACACCTTC. Translating gives CASSVGTGPGNGYTF.

The gene calls are TRBV7-3 and TRBJ2-2; D gene unclear. V lost 5 bases and J 0 bases, leaving 4 bases between the germline ends. The CDR3 consists of 13 residues. Germline V gene sequence: CDR1 SGHTA, CDR2 FQGTGA. The CDR3 DNA reads as TGTGCCAGCAGCCACACGAACACCGGGGAGCTGTTTTTT. Amino acid sequence: CASSHTNTGELFF.

A single count supports this clone. V and J are TRBV5-1 and TRBJ2-7, with no clear D. V was trimmed by 2 bases and J by 5 bases, leaving 8 bases between them. The CDR3 extends over 12 amino acids. The germline V gene encodes CDR1 SGHRS and CDR2 YFSETQ. CDR3: CASSFDRNEQYF. As DNA, the CDR3 is TGCGCCAGCAGCTTTGATCGGAACGAGCAGTACTTC.

This clone was seen just once. The rearrangement links TRBV2 to TRBJ1-2; perhaps TRBD1 as D (5 bases). Trimming left V 10 bases short and J 8 bases short, with 17 bases between. The CDR3 is made up of 12 amino acids. Germline CDR1 and CDR2: SNHLY and FYNNEI. CDR3 protein: CAIAGGVGGYTF. The DNA of the CDR3 is TGTGCCATCGCGGGAGGGGTTGGGGGCTACACCTTC. Together with reference TRBV2 and TRBJ1-2, the CDR3 gives the full variable domain: EPEVTQTPSHQVTQMGQEVILRCVPISNHLYFYWYRQILGQKVEFLVSFYNNEISEKSEIFDDQFSVERPDGSNFTLKIRSTKLEDSAMYFCAIAGGVGGYTFGSGTRLTVV.

As for this clone: The sample carries other DNA sequences with the same CDR3. This chain links TRBV5-6 with TRBJ2-3; D unclear. The germline V gene encodes CDR1 SGHDT and CDR2 YYEEEE. The V end lost 0 bases, the J end lost 5 bases, and 1 base lay between the germline ends. The CDR3 is 11 amino acids. The CDR3 region has the DNA TGTGCCAGCAGCTTGGAAGATACGCAGTATTTT. Its protein is CASSLEDTQYF.

The chain joins TRBV23-1 to TRBJ2-1, with D tentatively TRBD1 or TRBD2 (5 bases each). TRBV23-1 is an ORF, with its function uncertain. The V end lost 10 bases, the J end lost 8 bases, and 9 bases lay between the germline ends. CDR3 length: 10 amino acids. DNA of the CDR3: TGCGCCAAGGGGACCGATGAGCAGTTCTTC. This gives the protein CAKGTDEQFF.

This clone was detected a few times. The V call is TRBV5-1, the J call TRBJ2-2; 11 bases line up with TRBD2. The CDR3 is 17 residues long. With 4 bases clipped from V and 5 bases from J, the junction kept 10 bases outside the gene matches. CDR1 and CDR2 (germline): SGHRS, YFSETQ. The CDR3 DNA is TGCGCCAGCAGCATATCACTAGCGGGAGCGGGGACCGGGGAGCTGTTTTTT. This translates into CASSISLAGAGTGELFF.

The rearrangement links TRBV28 to TRBJ1-1; TRBD1 agrees at 7 bases. Germline V gene sequence: CDR1 MDHEN, CDR2 SYDVKM. This CDR3 has 14 residues. J was trimmed by 3 bases and V by 7 bases; bases with no gene match: 8. Here the CDR3 reads CASTGGTDYTEAFF. The DNA of the CDR3 is TGTGCCAGCACGGGGGGGACAGACTACACTGAAGCTTTCTTT.

This clone was recorded only once. The chain links TRBV5-1 to TRBJ2-7; 11 positions agree with TRBD1. Trimming at V came to 4 bases and at J to 2 bases, leaving 8 bases not matched to a gene. The germline gives CDR1 SGHRS, CDR2 YFSETQ. The CDR3 sequence is 16 residues long. CDR3 sequence (DNA): TGCGCCAGCAGCCTCACCTGGACAGGGGGCCCCTACGAGCAGTACTTC. Its translation is CASSLTWTGGPYEQYF.

The rearrangement uses TRBV10-3 and TRBJ1-2, with D possibly matching TRBD1 (5 bases). The CDR3 runs to 16 residues. The ends were cut back, 0 bases at V and 4 bases at J, with 15 bases in the middle. The germline gives CDR1 ENHRY, CDR2 SYGVKD. The CDR3 DNA follows: TGTGCCATCAGTGAGTCGGTATTAAGGACAAGCTATGGCTACACCTTC. Its protein product is CAISESVLRTSYGYTF.

A remark on this clone: The identical CDR3 is also encoded by other nucleotide sequences in the sample. The V and J genes are TRBV5-1 and TRBJ2-1, with 12 positions matching TRBD2. There are 15 residues in the CDR3. Losses at the gene ends were 1 base for V and 5 bases for J; bases not matched to a gene: 1. In germline, CDR1 is SGHRS, CDR2 YFSETQ. CDR3 nucleotide sequence: TGCGCCAGCAGCTTGAGGACTAGCGGGGACAATGAGCAGTTCTTC. Translating gives CASSLRTSGDNEQFF.

V is TRBV4-3 and J is TRBJ2-5; 13 bases are a match to TRBD2. The CDR3 has 16 residues. The germline V gene encodes CDR1 LGHNA and CDR2 YSLEER. The J segment lost 4 bases and the V segment lost 4 bases, leaving 6 bases of the junction unmatched. CDR3 in DNA: TGCGCCAGCAGCCGCGGACTAGCGGGAGTTGGAGAGACCCAGTACTTC. It specifies CASSRGLAGVGETQYF.

The chain is built from TRBV28 and TRBJ1-2; D is possibly TRBD1 (5 bases). Deletions cut 8 bases from V and 8 bases from J, with 21 bases between. Germline CDR1 is MDHEN and CDR2 is SYDVKM. The CDR3 is 14 amino acids. The CDR3 coding sequence is TGTGCCAGCGGGGGGACTACGGTGAGTTACGGCTACACCTTC. It translates to CASGGTTVSYGYTF.

This sequence joins TRBV18 and TRBJ2-1; D remains ambiguous. Germline CDR1 reads KGHSH; CDR2 reads LQKENI. Trimming removed 1 base at V and 2 bases at J, with 12 bases between. The length of the CDR3 is 16 residues. DNA for the CDR3: TGTGCCAGCTCACCACGGGTGGCGGTCCCCTACAATGAGCAGTTCTTC. Its protein is CASSPRVAVPYNEQFF. The variable domain in full, completed from reference TRBV18 and TRBJ2-1, reads NAGVMQNPRHLVRRRGQEARLRCSPMKGHSHVYWYRQLPEEGLKFMVYLQKENIIDESGMPKERFSAEFPKEGPSILRIQQVVRGDSAAYFCASSPRVAVPYNEQFFGPGTRLTVL.

V gene TRBV5-1 combines with J gene TRBJ2-2; 14 bases align to TRBD2. V dropped 4 bases and J dropped 5; count of bases not matched to a gene: 13. CDR3 size: 19 residues. The germline V gene encodes CDR1 SGHRS and CDR2 YFSETQ. CDR3 region: CASSRGLAGVPSGTGELFF. As DNA, the CDR3 is TGCGCCAGCAGCAGGGGACTAGCGGGAGTCCCCTCAGGGACCGGGGAGCTGTTTTTT.

The chain uses TRBV2 and TRBJ2-1; D possibly uses TRBD1 or TRBD2 (6 bases each). CDR3 size: 11 residues. The V end was cut by 11 bases, the J end by 4 bases, with 9 bases between. CDR1 SNHLY and CDR2 FYNNEI come from the germline V gene. The CDR3 coding sequence is TGTGCCGGAGGGGGGTACAATGAGCAGTTCTTC. It is translated as CAGGGYNEQFF.